Following are 30 T cell receptor beta chains from one sample sequenced in a study of shared clonotypes between healthy human individuals (dated by TCRdb to about 2020). CD8 naive samples consisted of CD45RO-negative cells that were positively selected for CCR7, yielding a CD45RA+CCR7+ population without TemRA cells. Library construction relied on the immunoSEQ multiplex PCR assay. This immuneACCESS table, as held by TCRdb, lists in-frame sequences with V and J called but not all clones. Of the missing ones, under half trace to an unresolved V gene in checked studies; the others have no known cause. The sample table shows about 2.2 million clones, and just over 90% are seen once. Jointly, the top ten make up roughly 1.8% of the sample. The sequencing input was naive CD8+ T cells from PBMCs. This sample's cell subset or site label indicates: CD45RA+CCR7+. The receptors here all came from a man between 18 and 35 years old in good health. Some clones in this sample may be carry-over from other donors' samples.

The V gene is TRBV27, the J gene TRBJ2-3; weak D call: TRBD2 (6 bases). Germline V CDR1 and CDR2: MNHEY, SMNVEV (reference sequence). This CDR3 has 14 amino acids. The V gene lost 7 bases and the J gene lost 4 bases, with 15 bases spanning the gap. The CDR3 DNA is TGTGCCAGCACCGCGGGGAGCACATCAGATACGCAGTATTTT. Amino acids: CASTAGSTSDTQYF.

This rearrangement joins TRBV2 to TRBJ2-7; D not resolved. Germline loops: CDR1 SNHLY, CDR2 FYNNEI. Between the trimmed V and J ends, which lost 3 bases and 2 bases, there was a span of 8 bases. This CDR3 region has 13 residues. CDR3 region: CASSDSSPYEQYF. The CDR3 DNA is TGTGCCAGCAGTGACTCGTCCCCCTACGAGCAGTACTTC.

In DNA, the CDR3 is TGTGCCGCGGCGGGGAACACTAATGAAAAACTGTTTTTT. Amino acid sequence: CAAAGNTNEKLFF. The rearrangement joins TRBV19 to TRBJ1-4; D remains unclear. The germline CDR1 and CDR2 sequences are LNHDA and SQIVND (reference sequence). The CDR3 consists of 13 residues. V lost 11 bases, J lost 2 bases, and 12 bases lay in between.

The rearrangement uses TRBV7-9 and TRBJ2-3; D is unresolved. This CDR3 has 11 amino acids. The V and J ends lost 1 base and 8 bases respectively, with 4 bases between them. The germline gives CDR1 SEHNR, CDR2 FQNEAQ (reference sequence). The CDR3 reads CASSLDVTQYF. The CDR3 region has the DNA TGTGCCAGCAGCTTAGACGTTACGCAGTATTTT.

V is TRBV5-6 and J is TRBJ2-7, with D maybe TRBD2 (5 bases). Germline V gene sequence: CDR1 SGHDT, CDR2 YYEEEE. CDR3 length equals 14 residues. V lost 1 base to trimming and J lost 1 base, with 9 bases between them. The CDR3 nucleotides read TGTGCCAGCAGCTTGTCTAGCAGTTCCTACGAGCAGTACTTC. It yields the protein CASSLSSSSYEQYF.

The chain has TRBV7-9 and TRBJ2-2; TRBD2 aligns across 8 bases. CDR1 is SEHNR and CDR2 is FQNEAQ in the germline V gene (reference sequence). The V segment lost 4 bases and the J segment 5 bases; nucleotides outside the gene matches: 9. The CDR3 has 16 amino acids. The CDR3 protein is CASSSTLGLATGELFF. The CDR3 DNA reads TGTGCCAGCAGCTCTACTTTAGGACTAGCTACCGGGGAGCTGTTTTTT.

The rearrangement joins TRBV10-3 to TRBJ2-1, with 11 bases fitting TRBD2. This CDR3 is 14 amino acids long. Germline values: CDR1 ENHRY, CDR2 SYGVKD. The trim removed 2 bases at V and 10 bases at J, leaving 4 bases unmatched. CDR3 sequence: CAISEPGLAVEQFF. CDR3 nucleotide sequence: TGTGCCATCAGTGAGCCGGGACTAGCGGTGGAGCAGTTCTTC.

The gene calls are TRBV29-1 and TRBJ1-2, with TRBD1 matching 10 bases. CDR3 length: 16 amino acids. With V trimmed by 0 bases and J by 5 bases, 9 bases remained unmatched. Germline V gene sequence: CDR1 SQVTM, CDR2 ANQGSEA. Here the CDR3 reads CSVEDQGTGAWYGYTF. CDR3 DNA sequence: TGCAGCGTTGAAGATCAAGGGACAGGGGCCTGGTATGGCTACACCTTC. The full variable domain, in which reference TRBV29-1 and TRBJ1-2 provide the parts outside the CDR3, is SAVISQKPSRDICQRGTSLTIQCQVDSQVTMMFWYRQQPGQSLTLIATANQGSEATYESGFVIDKFPISRPNLTFSTLTVSNMSPEDSSIYLCSVEDQGTGAWYGYTFGSGTRLTVV.

V is TRBV2 and J is TRBJ1-4; 8 nucleotides align to TRBD1. V shed 4 bases and J 5 bases; nucleotides not matched to a gene: 12. The germline V gene encodes CDR1 SNHLY and CDR2 FYNNEI. CDR3 length: 17 residues. The CDR3 sequence: CASSAFSTGEMNEKLFF. Written as DNA, the CDR3 is TGTGCCAGCAGTGCATTCTCGACAGGGGAAATGAATGAAAAACTGTTTTTT.

The rearrangement links TRBV27 to TRBJ1-2, with 8 bases aligning to TRBD1. The ends lost 3 bases at V and 8 bases at J; junction bases unmatched: 11. Germline CDR1 is MNHEY and CDR2 is SMNVEV (reference sequence). CDR3 length equals 15 residues. The CDR3 reads CASSFVKDRVFGYTF. DNA for the CDR3: TGTGCCAGCAGTTTCGTCAAGGACAGGGTCTTCGGCTACACCTTC.

This CDR3 reads CASSQEVAGRYEQYF. The DNA for the CDR3 is TGCGCCAGCAGCCAAGAGGTAGCGGGCCGCTACGAGCAGTACTTC. The chain combines TRBV4-3 with TRBJ2-7, with 7 bases fitting TRBD2. The CDR3 consists of 15 residues. Germline V gene lookup returns CDR1 LGHNA and CDR2 YSLEER. Trimming took 0 bases from V and 3 from J; bases not matched to a gene: 5.

The chain links TRBV7-6 to TRBJ1-4; a weak D match, TRBD1 (5 bases). CDR3 length: 18 residues. Per germline, CDR1 SGHVS and CDR2 FNYEAQ. Deletions cut 1 base from V and 8 bases from J, with 23 bases between. The CDR3 sequence is CASSLVAGWHEKREKLFF. The CDR3 nucleotides are TGTGCCAGCAGCTTAGTCGCAGGGTGGCACGAAAAGCGAGAAAAACTGTTTTTT. Using reference TRBV7-6 and TRBJ1-4 for the parts outside the CDR3, the full variable domain is GAGVSQSPRYKVTKRGQDVALRCDPISGHVSLYWYRQALGQGPEFLTYFNYEAQQDKSGLPNDRFSAERPEGSISTLTIQRTEQRDSAMYRCASSLVAGWHEKREKLFFGSGTQLSVL.

This clone was detected only once. This rearrangement joins TRBV5-6 to TRBJ2-1; 9 positions agree with TRBD2. Germline loops: CDR1 SGHDT, CDR2 YYEEEE. CDR3 size: 17 residues. V lost 4 bases and J lost 0; bases outside the gene matches: 8. This chain's CDR3 is CASSHLFSGSSYNEQFF. The CDR3 DNA is TGTGCCAGCAGCCATCTCTTTAGCGGGAGCTCCTACAATGAGCAGTTCTTC.

This rearrangement joins TRBV15 to TRBJ1-5; 9 bases align to TRBD1. The length of the CDR3 is 16 residues. Trimming cost V 3 bases and J 4 bases; bases outside gene matches: 7. The V gene's germline CDR1 is LNHNV and CDR2 YYDKDF (reference sequence). CDR3 nucleotides: TGTGCCACCAGCAGCAAGCCGGGACAGGGAAATCAGCCCCAGCATTTT. This translates into CATSSKPGQGNQPQHF.

V usage is TRBV5-6 and J usage is TRBJ1-4; D is unclear. Germline CDR1 and CDR2: SGHDT and YYEEEE. This CDR3 has 15 amino acids. Trimming stripped 2 bases from V and 0 bases from J, with 8 bases between. CDR3 protein: CASSFAPATNEKLFF. The DNA of the CDR3 is TGTGCCAGCAGCTTCGCACCGGCAACTAATGAAAAACTGTTTTTT. Looking up the rest from reference TRBV5-6 and TRBJ1-4 gives the full variable domain: DAGVTQSPTHLIKTRGQQVTLRCSPKSGHDTVSWYQQALGQGPQFIFQYYEEEERQRGNFPDRFSGHQFPNYSSELNVNALLLGDSALYLCASSFAPATNEKLFFGSGTQLSVL.

As to this clone: Other DNA sequences within the sample encode an identical CDR3. V gene TRBV29-1 combines with J gene TRBJ2-7, with unresolved D. The CDR3 runs to 12 residues. Per germline, CDR1 SQVTM and CDR2 ANQGSEA. The V end was cut by 4 bases, the J end by 2 bases, with 9 bases between. DNA for the CDR3: TGCAGCGTTGTTACAGAAACCTACGAGCAGTACTTC. The encoded protein is CSVVTETYEQYF.

The chain uses TRBV5-4 and TRBJ1-1; possible D gene TRBD1, 6 bases. This CDR3 has 13 amino acids. Germline-derived CDR1 and CDR2 are SGHNT and YYREEE (reference sequence). V was clipped by 0 bases and J by 8 bases, with 11 bases between them. CDR3 DNA: TGTGCCAGCAGCTTGGACGGGGGCCGCGAAGCTTTCTTT. Amino acid sequence: CASSLDGGREAFF.

The genes are TRBV11-3 and TRBJ2-2, with D perhaps being TRBD1 or TRBD2 (5 bases each). Trimming shortened V by 4 bases and J by 3 bases, and 21 bases separated the two germline ends. This CDR3 has 18 residues. The V gene's germline CDR1 is SGHNT and CDR2 YENEEA. CDR3 amino acids: CASSSRDLTPQYTGELFF. The DNA of the CDR3 is TGTGCCAGCAGCTCCCGGGACCTCACCCCGCAGTACACCGGGGAGCTGTTTTTT.

CDR3 region: CASSKRQGRDEKLFF. In DNA, the CDR3 is TGTGCCAGCAGTAAGAGACAGGGTCGGGATGAAAAACTGTTTTTT. The chain uses TRBV27 and TRBJ1-4; 7 nucleotides line up with TRBD1. With V trimmed by 5 bases and J by 6 bases, 9 bases remained unmatched. The CDR3 sequence is 15 residues long. Germline-derived CDR1 and CDR2 are MNHEY and SMNVEV (reference sequence).

This clone was seen a single time. This chain joins TRBV5-1 and TRBJ1-1; D uncertain. Germline V CDR1 and CDR2: SGHRS, YFSETQ. Trimming pared 4 bases from V and 0 bases from J, leaving 13 bases between. This CDR3 is built from 15 residues. CDR3 residues: CASSPLRTMNTEAFF. CDR3 coding DNA: TGCGCCAGCAGCCCACTTCGGACTATGAACACTGAAGCTTTCTTT.

This clone showed up just once. The gene calls are TRBV7-6 and TRBJ2-2, with 10 positions matching TRBD1. In germline, CDR1 is SGHVS, CDR2 FNYEAQ. V was clipped by 1 base and J by 4 bases; unmatched bases: 9. This CDR3 has 18 residues. CDR3 sequence reads: CASSLVGTGAGSTGELFF. For the CDR3, the DNA is TGTGCCAGCAGCTTAGTGGGGACAGGGGCTGGGAGCACCGGGGAGCTGTTTTTT.

This chain uses TRBV5-6 with TRBJ1-2; 12 positions match TRBD1. Trimming at V came to 4 bases and at J to 2 bases, leaving 3 bases not matched to a gene. Germline-derived CDR1 and CDR2 are SGHDT and YYEEEE. The CDR3 length is 15 residues. CDR3 amino acids: CASSPGTGGNYGYTF. CDR3 nucleotides: TGTGCCAGCAGCCCGGGGACAGGGGGCAACTATGGCTACACCTTC. Full variable domain (rest looked up from reference TRBV5-6 and TRBJ1-2): DAGVTQSPTHLIKTRGQQVTLRCSPKSGHDTVSWYQQALGQGPQFIFQYYEEEERQRGNFPDRFSGHQFPNYSSELNVNALLLGDSALYLCASSPGTGGNYGYTFGSGTRLTVV.

This chain uses TRBV15 with TRBJ2-7; 7 bases map to TRBD1. The length of the CDR3 is 14 residues. CDR1 and CDR2 (germline): LNHNV, YYDKDF (reference sequence). Unmatched junction bases numbered 4, after V lost 5 bases and J lost 0 bases. The CDR3 reads CATSFGTASYEQYF. The CDR3 DNA sequence: TGTGCCACCAGCTTCGGGACAGCCTCCTACGAGCAGTACTTC.

Details on this clone: The same CDR3 is also encoded by other DNA sequences in this sample. The chain employs TRBV7-9 and TRBJ1-1; no clear D. V gave up 1 base and J gave up 5 bases, with 8 bases separating them. This CDR3 comprises 13 residues. The germline V gene has CDR1 SEHNR and CDR2 FQNEAQ (reference sequence). CDR3 region: CASSLGLPTEAFF. CDR3 coding DNA: TGTGCCAGCAGCTTAGGGTTACCGACTGAAGCTTTCTTT.

This clone has only a few counts. The J gene is TRBJ1-1, the V gene TRBV18; possibly TRBD1 for D (5 bases). Germline V CDR1 and CDR2: KGHSH, LQKENI. The V and J ends lost 3 bases and 5 bases respectively, with 19 bases between them. The length of the CDR3 is 16 residues. CDR3 nucleotides: TGTGCCAGCTCACCTGCTCCTTGGCAGGGAGGTACTGAAGCTTTCTTT. As protein: CASSPAPWQGGTEAFF.

This chain connects TRBV5-8 to TRBJ2-7; D possibly matches TRBD1 or TRBD2 (5 bases each). Germline V gene data show CDR1 as SGHTS and CDR2 as YDEGEE. This CDR3 is built from 13 residues. V was shortened by 7 bases and J by 6 bases, with 17 bases between the two germline ends. The CDR3 DNA follows: TGTGCCAGCGGGGGTCCCGCGGCTGTCGAGCAGTACTTC. This encodes CASGGPAAVEQYF.

The chain recombines TRBV4-2 with TRBJ2-1; maybe TRBD1 (7 bases). The germline V gene encodes CDR1 LGHNA and CDR2 YNFKEQ. V was shortened by 5 bases and J by 8 bases, with 10 bases between the two germline ends. The CDR3 contains 12 residues. CDR3 loop: CASSGRGDEQFF. CDR3 coding DNA: TGTGCCAGCAGCGGCAGGGGGGATGAGCAGTTCTTC.

The genes are TRBV11-2 and TRBJ2-7; no firm D call. Per germline, CDR1 SGHAT and CDR2 FQNNGV. The V gene lost 1 base and the J gene lost 0 bases, with 16 bases spanning the gap. The CDR3 covers 17 residues. The CDR3 region has the DNA TGTGCCAGCAGCTTAGCGCTTCGCCTAGTGGGCTCCTACGAGCAGTACTTC. It specifies CASSLALRLVGSYEQYF.

This clone was observed a handful of times. The J gene is TRBJ1-1, the V gene TRBV2; 10 bases map to TRBD1. CDR3 length: 14 residues. The germline V gene encodes CDR1 SNHLY and CDR2 FYNNEI. Trimming removed 4 bases from V and 3 bases from J; junction bases left unmatched: 2. The CDR3 DNA reads as TGTGCCAGCAGTGGGGGGACAGGGGACACTGAAGCTTTCTTT. This codes for CASSGGTGDTEAFF.

The gene calls are TRBV4-2 and TRBJ2-7; D remains unclear. The CDR3 contains 14 residues. V lost 0 bases, J lost 2 bases, and 8 bases lay in between. Germline loops: CDR1 LGHNA, CDR2 YNFKEQ. The CDR3 coding sequence is TGTGCCAGCAGCCAAGATCCTAGAACCTACGAGCAGTACTTC. It codes for CASSQDPRTYEQYF.